These T cell receptor beta chains were read from a single sample in a study of technical replicates of blood from a handful of donors. The data were produced by immunoSEQ multiplex PCR, yet TCRdb's version contains in-frame clones alone and is incomplete. The sample records 80,000 to 95,000 clones, about 96% being singletons. The sample consisted of T cells isolated from PBMCs. Receptors were obtained from a human donor in good health. Both conserved end residues are trimmed from each CDR3.

len: 10
v_gene: TRBV6-1
j_gene: TRBJ2-7
CDR3aa: ATRWGESEQY

len: 12
v_gene: TRBV28
j_gene: TRBJ1-2
CDR3aa: ASSWTATNYGYT

len: 13
v_gene: TRBV10-3
j_gene: TRBJ2-3
CDR3aa: AIAASGSAADTQY

len: 13
v_gene: TRBV4-1
j_gene: TRBJ2-7
CDR3aa: ASSQEDNIYYEQY

len: 13
v_gene: TRBV7-9
j_gene: TRBJ2-1
CDR3aa: ASSSPWLASNEQF

len: 12
v_gene: TRBV5-6
j_gene: TRBJ1-2
CDR3aa: ASSLPSGGYGYT

len: 14
v_gene: TRBV15
j_gene: TRBJ2-1
CDR3aa: ATSRSGGSFFNEQF

len: 10
v_gene: TRBV30
j_gene: TRBJ2-7
CDR3aa: AWHGLRSEQY

len: 15
v_gene: TRBV28
j_gene: TRBJ2-5
CDR3aa: ASSSMGLAGGQETQY

len: 10
v_gene: TRBV13
j_gene: TRBJ2-1
CDR3aa: ASSDSRREQF

len: 11
v_gene: TRBV5-4
j_gene: TRBJ1-1
CDR3aa: ASSPGSERKAF

len: 12
v_gene: TRBV9
j_gene: TRBJ1-1
CDR3aa: ASSVVTANTEAF

len: 10
v_gene: TRBV7-3
j_gene: TRBJ1-2
CDR3aa: ASSFKGDGYT

len: 14
v_gene: TRBV4-3
j_gene: TRBJ2-7
CDR3aa: ASSQGALADPYEQY

len: 12
v_gene: TRBV19
j_gene: TRBJ2-4
CDR3aa: ASSPGGAKNIQY

len: 14
v_gene: TRBV11-3
j_gene: TRBJ2-1
CDR3aa: ASSYYSGRPTNEQF

len: 10
v_gene: TRBV30
j_gene: TRBJ1-2
CDR3aa: AWYGDRSGYT

len: 14
v_gene: TRBV6-6
j_gene: TRBJ2-7
CDR3aa: ASSTSGTGGVYEQY

len: 14
v_gene: TRBV7-2
j_gene: TRBJ2-2
CDR3aa: ASSPYMGARSGELF

len: 13
v_gene: TRBV2
j_gene: TRBJ2-1
CDR3aa: ASSAGTSGSYEQF

len: 13
v_gene: TRBV5-8
j_gene: TRBJ1-4
CDR3aa: ASSLGMGTGEKLF

len: 12
v_gene: TRBV7-9
j_gene: TRBJ1-5
CDR3aa: ASSRGGNNQPQH

len: 12
v_gene: TRBV18
j_gene: TRBJ2-7
CDR3aa: ASSPGQGTYEQY

len: 12
v_gene: TRBV11-1
j_gene: TRBJ2-2
CDR3aa: ASTPTSGSGELF

len: 9
v_gene: TRBV7-8
j_gene: TRBJ2-5
CDR3aa: ASSPRETQY

len: 12
v_gene: TRBV27
j_gene: TRBJ2-5
CDR3aa: ASSLYAGDETQY

len: 16
v_gene: TRBV27
j_gene: TRBJ1-5
CDR3aa: ASSTLRDISLSNQPQH

len: 10
v_gene: TRBV27
j_gene: TRBJ1-2
CDR3aa: ASFIAGLGYT

len: 12
v_gene: TRBV7-8
j_gene: TRBJ1-4
CDR3aa: ASSLGQGNEKLF

len: 12
v_gene: TRBV7-9
j_gene: TRBJ1-1
CDR3aa: ASSADRGNTEAF

len: 13
v_gene: TRBV28
j_gene: TRBJ2-7
CDR3aa: ASRLTSRGSYEQY

len: 12
v_gene: TRBV28
j_gene: TRBJ2-3
CDR3aa: ASSMGPRTDTQY

len: 14
v_gene: TRBV27
j_gene: TRBJ2-2
CDR3aa: ASSTNRDTNTGELF

len: 9
v_gene: TRBV5-4
j_gene: TRBJ2-1
CDR3aa: ATWLKNEQF

len: 12
v_gene: TRBV4-1
j_gene: TRBJ2-7
CDR3aa: ASTPGDREYEQY

len: 11
v_gene: TRBV27
j_gene: TRBJ2-1
CDR3aa: ASSLDRNNEQF

len: 14
v_gene: TRBV9
j_gene: TRBJ2-2
CDR3aa: ASSVETSGFTGELF

len: 10
v_gene: TRBV6-1
j_gene: TRBJ1-1
CDR3aa: ASSGNRGPAF

len: 13
v_gene: TRBV10-3
j_gene: TRBJ2-7
CDR3aa: AISEPILLAGGQY